This T cell receptor beta chain was captured in a study of T cell repertoires in cytomegalovirus infection. Study in general: Evidence of both CMV infection and a matching HLA type came from public TCR beta signatures. Study-wide points: CMV-specific TCR beta clonotypes restricted by HLA-C were the ones dominating the ex vivo response. Cumulative public TCR beta family frequency identified carriers of CMV plus the relevant HLA.

This clonotype was detected only a few times. Its antigen is not identified. TCRdb fed the reads into MiXCR, producing one record per CDR3 protein. This table holds approximately 990,000 distinct CDR3 sequences, around 32% found once. CDR3 length: 18 amino acids. Between the trimmed V and J ends, which lost 2 bases and 0 bases, there was a span of 16 bases. Germline V gives CDR1 SNHLY, CDR2 FYNNEI. The TCR sequence derives from a human donor in good health (CMV status not recorded). Some clones in this sample may be carry-over from other donors' samples. The chain carries TRBV2 and TRBJ1-4; D is ambiguous. This specimen was cultured CD8+ T cells from PBMCs, taken from culture after CMV antigen stimulation. The CDR3 DNA follows: TGTGCCAGCAGTGAATGGGCGGCAGGAGATGCAACTAATGAAAAACTGTTTTTT. Protein sequence: CASSEWAAGDATNEKLFF.